Listed below are T cell receptor beta chains from one sample, sequenced in a study of OX40 agonist ivuxolimab in advanced cancers. Profiling relied on immunoSEQ multiplex PCR, and the TCRdb table lists in-frame clones only, not all of them. The repertoire includes tens of thousands of clones, about 90% of them detected once, and roughly 4.8% sits in the top ten. Sequenced here: CD4+ or CD8+ T cells sorted from blood, sampled in a trial of the OX40 agonist ivuxolimab. Every receptor here comes from an adult with an advanced solid tumor such as melanoma, head and neck, liver or kidney cancer. Both conserved end residues are part of each CDR3. The D gene is left open where the match is weak. Part of the rows lack a size; the others show once, few, many or a class for expanded clones.

abundance	v_gene	j_gene	d_gene	CDR3nt	CDR3aa
.	TRBV27	TRBJ2-4	.	TGTGCCAGCACCCCCACGGGCGGGGGCCGAGGCAAAAACATTCAGTACTTC	CASTPTGGGRGKNIQYF
.	TRBV5-1	TRBJ1-2	TRBD1	TGCGCCAGCAGCTCTGAGACAGGGGGTGGCTATGGCTACACCTTC	CASSSETGGGYGYTF
.	TRBV10-2	TRBJ2-7	TRBD2	TGCGCCAGCAGTGAGTCTAGGGGGACCACTAGCGGGAGAATAAACGAGCAGTACTTC	CASSESRGTTSGRINEQYF
.	TRBV9	TRBJ1-2	.	TGTGCCAGCAGGGAAGGGGGAGGCGACTATGGCTACACCTTC	CASREGGGDYGYTF
.	TRBV11-3	TRBJ2-6	TRBD2	TGTGCCAGCAGCTTAGCTGGGCTAGCGGGAGCGAAGCCTGGGGCCAACGTCCTGACTTTC	CASSLAGLAGAKPGANVLTF
few	TRBV2	TRBJ2-7	.	TGTGCCAGCAGTGTCGAGGAAGTTGTAAGCGAGCAGTACTTC	CASSVEEVVSEQYF
.	TRBV28	TRBJ1-5	TRBD1	TGTGCCAGCAGTGGGGCCCGGGACAGGGGAATACATCAGCCCCAGCATTTT	CASSGARDRGIHQPQHF
.	TRBV19	TRBJ1-5	.	TGTGCCAGTAGTATTTATGTGGATCAGCCCCAGCATTTT	CASSIYVDQPQHF
.	TRBV19	TRBJ2-2	.	TGTGCCAGTAGTATAAAGGGGGGCACCGGGGAGCTGTTTTTT	CASSIKGGTGELFF
.	TRBV19	TRBJ2-1	.	TGTGCCAGTAGTATAAGGGGCGATGAGCAGTTCTTC	CASSIRGDEQFF
.	TRBV12-5	TRBJ1-5	TRBD1	TGTGCTAGTGGACCGGGACAGGGGCAGAATCAGCCCCAGCATTTT	CASGPGQGQNQPQHF
.	TRBV14	TRBJ2-3	.	TGTGCCAGCAGCTATAAAACTGGCGGCACAGATACGCAGTATTTT	CASSYKTGGTDTQYF
.	TRBV9	TRBJ2-5	.	TGTGCCAGCAGCGGACCCAAGAAGACCCAGTACTTC	CASSGPKKTQYF
.	TRBV2	TRBJ1-1	TRBD1	TGTGCCAGCATACCCGGACAGGGACAAACCAAGAACACTGAAGCTTTCTTT	CASIPGQGQTKNTEAFF
.	TRBV6-6	TRBJ2-7	TRBD2	TGTGCCAGCAGTTACTCGCTAGCGGGAGCCTACGAGCAGTACTTC	CASSYSLAGAYEQYF
once	TRBV2	TRBJ2-5	TRBD2	TGTGCCAGCAGCGGTCTAGCGGGCCTCCAAGAGACCCAGTACTTC	CASSGLAGLQETQYF
.	TRBV10-1	TRBJ2-5	.	TGCGCCAGCAGTGAGTCGGCAGGCCAAGAGACCCAGTACTTC	CASSESAGQETQYF
.	TRBV19	TRBJ1-1	TRBD1	TGTGCCAGTAGTGCCATACGACAGGGAACGAACACTGAAGCTTTCTTT	CASSAIRQGTNTEAFF
.	TRBV6-5	TRBJ2-5	.	TGTGCCAGCAGTGGTGCCGGGAGTAACCAAGAGACCCAGTACTTC	CASSGAGSNQETQYF
.	TRBV23-1	TRBJ1-6	TRBD1	TGCGCCAGCAAACAGGGGGTGGGGGTTGACTATAATTCACCCCTCCACTTT	CASKQGVGVDYNSPLHF
.	TRBV9	TRBJ2-1	.	TGTGCCAGCAGCGTAGGGGGAGAAGCCGCCTACAATGAGCAGTTCTTC	CASSVGGEAAYNEQFF
.	TRBV7-2	TRBJ2-5	.	TGTGCCAGCAGCCCCCATTCGGGTAGACAAGAGACCCAGTACTTC	CASSPHSGRQETQYF
.	TRBV2	TRBJ1-5	.	TGTGCCAGCAGTGATCCGCCTTGGACTTCCCAGCCCCAGCATTTT	CASSDPPWTSQPQHF
.	TRBV14	TRBJ2-3	TRBD2	TGTGCCAGCAGCCCGACTAGCGGGAGGGCCCGGGCAGATACGCAGTATTTT	CASSPTSGRARADTQYF
.	TRBV5-6	TRBJ2-7	.	TGTGCCAGCAGCTACACAGCATACGAGCAGTACTTC	CASSYTAYEQYF
.	TRBV7-9	TRBJ2-5	.	TGTGCCAGCAGCCGGTTATCAGGGGCGGCAGAGACCCAGTACTTC	CASSRLSGAAETQYF
.	TRBV7-2	TRBJ2-7	TRBD1	TGTGCCAGCAGCTTATCGACAGGGACCTACGAGCAGTACTTC	CASSLSTGTYEQYF
.	TRBV5-1	TRBJ1-1	.	TGCGCCAGCAGCTTGGGGCAGGGAGGGGACACTGAAGCTTTCTTT	CASSLGQGGDTEAFF
.	TRBV6-5	TRBJ2-3	.	TGTGCCAGCACAACCCCAGGCACAGATACGCAGTATTTT	CASTTPGTDTQYF
.	TRBV5-6	TRBJ2-5	.	TGTGCCAGCAGCCTATACGACCAAGAGACCCAGTACTTC	CASSLYDQETQYF
.	TRBV6-1	TRBJ2-1	TRBD2	TGTGCCAGCAGTGAGAGACTAGCGGGAGTTTTGGCTAATGGTGAGCAGTTCTTC	CASSERLAGVLANGEQFF
.	TRBV19	TRBJ2-1	.	TGTGCCAGTAGTAACGAGGGGCGGGGTGAGCAGTTCTTC	CASSNEGRGEQFF
.	TRBV30	TRBJ1-1	.	TGTGCCTGGAAGGAGGGTCCGAGCACTGAAGCTTTCTTT	CAWKEGPSTEAFF
once	TRBV30	TRBJ2-5	.	TGTGCCTGGAGGGCCCATAGCGGCCAAGAGACCCAGTACTTC	CAWRAHSGQETQYF
once	TRBV9	TRBJ2-1	.	TGTGCCAGCAGCGTAGGGGTCTCCCTTAACCCCAATGAGCAGTTCTTC	CASSVGVSLNPNEQFF
few	TRBV2	TRBJ1-1	.	TGTGCCAGCAGGGAGAACACTGAAGCTTTCTTT	CASRENTEAFF
.	TRBV19	TRBJ2-5	TRBD2	TGTGCCAGTAACGCCGGCGGGCTAGCGGGAGGGAGCCAAGAGACCCAGTACTTC	CASNAGGLAGGSQETQYF
few	TRBV10-2	TRBJ2-1	.	TGCGCCAGCAGTGTCCCCCAGGGTCACAATGAGCAGTTCTTC	CASSVPQGHNEQFF
.	TRBV7-2	TRBJ1-2	.	TGTGCCAGCAGCCCAGACTCCGGAGGTAACTATGGCTACACCTTC	CASSPDSGGNYGYTF
.	TRBV5-6	TRBJ2-7	.	TGTGCCAGCAGTACGCAGATCTCCTACGAGCAGTACTTC	CASSTQISYEQYF
few	TRBV19	TRBJ2-7	.	TGTGCCAGTAGAACGGACAGCCCCTCCTACGAGCAGTACTTC	CASRTDSPSYEQYF
.	TRBV27	TRBJ2-7	.	TGTGCCAGCAGTTTGAGGATTGGACCTTACGAGCAGTACTTC	CASSLRIGPYEQYF
.	TRBV27	TRBJ2-2	.	TGTGCCAGCAGTCAGAACCGGAACACCGGGGAGCTGTTTTTT	CASSQNRNTGELFF
.	TRBV19	TRBJ2-5	TRBD2	TGTGCCAGTAGTATTCAACTAGCGCTCCAAGAGACCCAGTACTTC	CASSIQLALQETQYF
.	TRBV5-5	TRBJ1-1	TRBD1	TGTGCCAGCATAGGGACAGGGGGAACTGAAGCTTTCTTT	CASIGTGGTEAFF
.	TRBV2	TRBJ2-7	.	TGTGCCAGCAGTGAAGCGGAATGGGGGCAGAGGGAGCAGTACTTC	CASSEAEWGQREQYF
.	TRBV28	TRBJ1-2	.	TGTGCCAGCAACCGCGACTATGGCTACACCTTC	CASNRDYGYTF
.	TRBV30	TRBJ1-1	.	TGTGCCTGGAGTAACAGGGTCGGCACTGAAGCTTTCTTT	CAWSNRVGTEAFF
.	TRBV7-2	TRBJ2-5	.	TGTGCCAGCAGCTTAGACGCAGGGCTAAGGACCCAGTACTTC	CASSLDAGLRTQYF
.	TRBV9	TRBJ2-3	TRBD1	TGTGCCAGCAGCGTTGAACGGACAGGTCGAGATACGCAGTATTTT	CASSVERTGRDTQYF
.	TRBV11-1	TRBJ2-5	.	TGTGCCAGCAGCACTACTAGCCCTTTGGAGACCCAGTACTTC	CASSTTSPLETQYF
.	TRBV19	TRBJ1-6	TRBD1	TGTGCCAGTAGTGGGGGACAGGTCTATAATTCACCCCTCCACTTT	CASSGGQVYNSPLHF
.	TRBV5-1	TRBJ2-5	.	TGCGCCAGCAGCTTGACCGACCGAAAAGAGACCCAGTACTTC	CASSLTDRKETQYF
.	TRBV19	TRBJ1-2	.	TGTGCCAGTAGTTCCCCCGGGGATCCAGGGGATTATGGCTACACCTTC	CASSSPGDPGDYGYTF
.	TRBV10-3	TRBJ2-5	TRBD1	TGTGCCATCAGTTACAGGGGTGGAGTAGAGACCCAGTACTTC	CAISYRGGVETQYF